This T cell receptor beta chain was captured in a study of shared clonotypes between healthy human individuals. Study-level findings and limits: Although depth was large, rarefaction showed that sequencing of the sorted subsets was incomplete.

Terminally differentiated effector memory CD45RA+ cells were excluded by CCR7 positive selection of CD45RO-negative cells. As concerns this clone: Its antigen is still unknown.

Assay used: immunoSEQ multiplex PCR; TCRdb lists only in-frame clones, some missing. Found here are millions of clones, about 93% of them singletons; the top ten hold 1.5% to 2%. The specimen sequenced was naive CD8+ T cells from PBMCs. The clonotype was recovered from a man between 18 and 35 years old in good health. Some clones in this sample may be carry-over from other donors' samples.

CDR3 DNA: TGTGCCAGCAGCTCATCCGGGCAGGGGAGCTCTGGGGCCAACGTCCTGACTTTC. It translates to CASSSSGQGSSGANVLTF. V usage is TRBV7-3 and J usage is TRBJ2-6; D is perhaps TRBD1 (6 bases). The germline V gene encodes CDR1 SGHTA and CDR2 FQGTGA. Trimming cost V 4 bases and J 0 bases, with 16 bases left between them. This CDR3 contains 18 residues.